The entry that follows covers one TCR beta chain sequence. No antigen is known for it. Base quality data are lacking; no much larger clone is found one base away. Including cysteine and phenylalanine, the CDR3 has 14 amino acids. Of all the DNA, just the CDR3 is kept, 42 bases in frame from base 1. V lost 2 bases and J lost 6 bases, and the count of bases not matched to a germline gene is 3. Taken from the germline V gene (reference sequence), the CDR1 and CDR2 loops are LNHDA and SQIVND. The data originate from a study of blood T cell repertoires in COVID-19 (dated by TCRdb to 2019 to 2021). Broadly, across the study: The collaborator samples originated in the United States, Italy and Spain and spanned the acute and convalescent phases of COVID-19. The material from the prospective study consisted of cDNA or gDNA derived from T cells, B-cell-depleted T cells, or PBMCs. Deeply sampled blood TCRbeta repertoires from subjects exposed to, actively infected with, or recovered from COVID-19 were included in the dataset. The repertoires were made available in a free public database intended to serve as a resource for research on the immune response to SARS-CoV-2. The samples were drawn from the first 160 participants of the ongoing ImmuneRACE study and from 1,254 subjects provided by 6 global collaborators. Sample metadata almost always included a de-identified subject ID, COVID-19 status, age in years and sex. HLA class I and class II types, where available, came from metadata supplied by the sample provider rather than from assay-based typing.

The immunoSEQ Assay, a bias-controlled multiplex PCR, was used to amplify TCRbeta CDR3 regions from genomic DNA. As for the original processing: Within the assay, amplification of reference gene primers was used to estimate how many nucleated cells each sample contained. To quantify the absolute abundance of each unique TCRbeta CDR3 rearrangement, sequence reads were collapsed and filtered. For each sample, productive Simpson clonality was calculated as the square root of Simpson's diversity index over productive rearrangements. Drawn from immuneACCESS, this table holds only the in-frame rearrangements with V and J called that TCRdb kept. Clones are partly lost; checked studies trace under half to an unresolved V gene and leave the rest unexplained. The D gene and trimming were derived from the DNA, and the V and J assignments and clone size from that table. The sample yields tens of thousands of clones; approximately 94% were counted once. Jointly, the top ten make up 0.37% of the sample.

One collaborating source in Seattle enrolled patients while the patients were actively infected and followed the patients over time throughout the course of disease. Each collaborating institution followed its own protocols to collect whole blood in K2EDTA tubes. Collaborator samples were shipped for TCRbeta analysis as frozen whole blood, isolated PBMCs, or DNA extracted from either sample type. The study at large found these results: The quantity of clinical and demographic metadata differed by source and by participant and was supplied without curation.

Sequencing was performed on peripheral blood. The chain was built from TRBV19 and TRBJ2-1; the junction holds 8 bases that match TRBD1. The TCR was taken from a man between 45 and 60 years old with COVID-19, enrolled during active disease. Here is the DNA: TGTGCCAGTAGTATACGGACAGGGACCAATGAGCAGTTCTTC. It specifies CASSIRTGTNEQFF.